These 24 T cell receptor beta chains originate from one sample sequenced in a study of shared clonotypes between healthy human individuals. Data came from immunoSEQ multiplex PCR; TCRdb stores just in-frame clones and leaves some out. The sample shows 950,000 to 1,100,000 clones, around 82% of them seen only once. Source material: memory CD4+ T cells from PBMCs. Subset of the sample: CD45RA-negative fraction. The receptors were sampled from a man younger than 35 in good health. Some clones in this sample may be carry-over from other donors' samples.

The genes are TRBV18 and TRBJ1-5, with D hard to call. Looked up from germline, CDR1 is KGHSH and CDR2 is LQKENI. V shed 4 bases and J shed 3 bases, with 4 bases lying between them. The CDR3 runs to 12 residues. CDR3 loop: CASSLDNQPQHF. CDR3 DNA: TGTGCCAGCTCACTAGACAATCAGCCCCAGCATTTT. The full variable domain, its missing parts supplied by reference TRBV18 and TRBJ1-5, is NAGVMQNPRHLVRRRGQEARLRCSPMKGHSHVYWYRQLPEEGLKFMVYLQKENIIDESGMPKERFSAEFPKEGPSILRIQQVVRGDSAAYFCASSLDNQPQHFGDGTRLSIL.

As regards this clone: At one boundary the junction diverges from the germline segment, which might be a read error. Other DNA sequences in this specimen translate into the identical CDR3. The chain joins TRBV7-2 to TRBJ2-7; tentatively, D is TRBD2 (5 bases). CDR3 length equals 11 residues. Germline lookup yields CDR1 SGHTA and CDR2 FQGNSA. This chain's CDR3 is CASSLAHEQYF. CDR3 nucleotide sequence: TGTGCCAGCAGCCTAGCCCACGAGCAGTACTTC.

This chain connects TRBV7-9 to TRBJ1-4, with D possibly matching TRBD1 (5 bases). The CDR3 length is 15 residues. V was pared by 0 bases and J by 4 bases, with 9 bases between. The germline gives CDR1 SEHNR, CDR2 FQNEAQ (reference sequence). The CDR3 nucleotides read TGTGCCAGCAGCTTAGCCCAGGGACTTAATGAAAAACTGTTTTTT. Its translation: CASSLAQGLNEKLFF.

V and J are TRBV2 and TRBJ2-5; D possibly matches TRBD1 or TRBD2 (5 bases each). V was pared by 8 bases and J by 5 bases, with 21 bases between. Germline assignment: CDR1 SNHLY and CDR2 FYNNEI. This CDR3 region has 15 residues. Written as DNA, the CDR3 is TGTGCCAGCGCACTGAGGGGCCTAGGGGCCGAGACCCAGTACTTC. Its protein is CASALRGLGAETQYF.

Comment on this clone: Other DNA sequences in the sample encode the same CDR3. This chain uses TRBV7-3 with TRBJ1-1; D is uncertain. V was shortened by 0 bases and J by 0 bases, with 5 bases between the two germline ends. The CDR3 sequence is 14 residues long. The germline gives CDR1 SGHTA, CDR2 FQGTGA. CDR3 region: CASSLTGVNTEAFF. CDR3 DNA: TGTGCCAGCAGCTTAACAGGTGTGAACACTGAAGCTTTCTTT.

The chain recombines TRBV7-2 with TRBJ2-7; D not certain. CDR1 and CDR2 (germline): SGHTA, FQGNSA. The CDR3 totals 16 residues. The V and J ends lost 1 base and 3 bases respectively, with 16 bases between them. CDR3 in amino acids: CASSLVSGTQGYEQYF. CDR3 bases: TGTGCCAGCAGCTTAGTTTCAGGTACCCAAGGCTACGAGCAGTACTTC.

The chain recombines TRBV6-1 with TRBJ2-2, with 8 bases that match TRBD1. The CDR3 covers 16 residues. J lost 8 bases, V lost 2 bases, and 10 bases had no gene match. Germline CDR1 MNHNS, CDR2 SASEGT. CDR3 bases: TGTGCCAGCAGTGAACCCTTCCAGGGGGCGAGGGGGGAGCTGTTTTTT. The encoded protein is CASSEPFQGARGELFF.

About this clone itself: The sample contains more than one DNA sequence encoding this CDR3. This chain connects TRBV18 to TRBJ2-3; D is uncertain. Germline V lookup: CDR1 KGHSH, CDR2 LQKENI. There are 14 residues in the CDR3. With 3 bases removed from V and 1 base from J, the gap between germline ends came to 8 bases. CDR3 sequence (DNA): TGTGCCAGCTCACCCTCCCAAGGCACAGATACGCAGTATTTT. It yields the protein CASSPSQGTDTQYF.

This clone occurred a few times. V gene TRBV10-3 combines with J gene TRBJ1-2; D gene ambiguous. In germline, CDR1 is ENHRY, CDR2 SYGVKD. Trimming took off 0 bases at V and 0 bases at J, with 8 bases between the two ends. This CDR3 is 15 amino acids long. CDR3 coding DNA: TGTGCCATCAGTGAGTCGCCCGGCACTAACTATGGCTACACCTTC. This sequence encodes CAISESPGTNYGYTF.

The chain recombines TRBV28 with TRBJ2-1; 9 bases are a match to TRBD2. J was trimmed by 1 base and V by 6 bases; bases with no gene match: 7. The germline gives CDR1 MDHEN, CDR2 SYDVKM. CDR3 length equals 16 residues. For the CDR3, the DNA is TGTGCCAGCAGACGCGGGAGGGCCAAATCCTACAATGAGCAGTTCTTC. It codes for CASRRGRAKSYNEQFF.

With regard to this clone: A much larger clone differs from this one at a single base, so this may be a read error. CDR3 DNA sequence: TGTGCCAGCGCCCGGACAGCCTACTACGAGCAGTACTTC. Translating gives CASARTAYYEQYF. This chain connects TRBV18 to TRBJ2-7; TRBD1 is a possible D gene (6 bases). The CDR3 is 13 residues long. CDR1 is KGHSH, CDR2 LQKENI, per germline. Trimming shortened V by 8 bases and J by 3 bases, and 14 bases separated the two germline ends.

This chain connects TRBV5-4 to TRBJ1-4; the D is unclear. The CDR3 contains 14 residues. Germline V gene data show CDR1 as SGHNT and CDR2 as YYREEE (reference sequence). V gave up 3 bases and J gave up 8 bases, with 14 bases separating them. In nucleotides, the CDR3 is TGTGCCAGCAGCTCGGAAGGACGGGGAGAAAAACTGTTTTTT. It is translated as CASSSEGRGEKLFF.

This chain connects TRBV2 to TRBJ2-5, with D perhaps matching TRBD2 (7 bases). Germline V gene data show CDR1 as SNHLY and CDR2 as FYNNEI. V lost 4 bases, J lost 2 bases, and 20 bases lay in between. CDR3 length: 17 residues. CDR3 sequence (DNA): TGTGCCAGCAGTGCGCGGGGGCCCGGGACTACACAAGAGACCCAGTACTTC. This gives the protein CASSARGPGTTQETQYF.

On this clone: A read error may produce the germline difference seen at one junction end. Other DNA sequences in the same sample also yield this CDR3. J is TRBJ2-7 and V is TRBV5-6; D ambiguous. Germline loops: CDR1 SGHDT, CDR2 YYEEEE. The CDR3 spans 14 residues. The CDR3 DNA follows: TGTGCCAGTAGCTCAACGGTCTCAAGGTACGAGCAGTACTTC. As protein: CASSSTVSRYEQYF. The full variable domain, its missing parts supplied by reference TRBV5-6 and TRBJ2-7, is DAGVTQSPTHLIKTRGQQVTLRCSPKSGHDTVSWYQQALGQGPQFIFQYYEEEERQRGNFPDRFSGHQFPNYSSELNVNALLLGDSALYLCASSSTVSRYEQYFGPGTRLTVT.

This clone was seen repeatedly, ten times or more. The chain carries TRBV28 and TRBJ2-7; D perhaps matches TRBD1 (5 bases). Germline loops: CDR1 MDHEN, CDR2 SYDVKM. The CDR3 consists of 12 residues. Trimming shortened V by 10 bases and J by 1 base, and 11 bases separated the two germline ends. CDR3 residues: CATSRASYEQYF. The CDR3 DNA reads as TGTGCCACTTCCAGGGCGTCCTACGAGCAGTACTTC.

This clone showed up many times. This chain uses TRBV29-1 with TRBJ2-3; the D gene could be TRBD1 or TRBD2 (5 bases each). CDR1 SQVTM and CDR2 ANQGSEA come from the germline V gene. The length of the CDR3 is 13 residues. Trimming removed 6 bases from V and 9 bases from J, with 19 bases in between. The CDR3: CSVGPPNGYTQYF. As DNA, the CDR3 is TGCAGCGTGGGACCCCCGAATGGGTACACGCAGTATTTT.

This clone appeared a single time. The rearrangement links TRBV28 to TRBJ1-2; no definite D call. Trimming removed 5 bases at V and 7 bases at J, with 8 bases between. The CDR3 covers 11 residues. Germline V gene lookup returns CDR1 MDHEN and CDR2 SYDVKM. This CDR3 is CASSRSSGYTF. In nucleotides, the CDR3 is TGTGCCAGCAGTCGCAGTAGTGGCTACACCTTC.

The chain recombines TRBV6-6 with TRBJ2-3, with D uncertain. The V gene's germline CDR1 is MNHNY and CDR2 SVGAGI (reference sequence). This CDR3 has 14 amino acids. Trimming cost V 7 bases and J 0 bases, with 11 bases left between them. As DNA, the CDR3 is TGTGCCAGCACCAAACCGATCAGCACAGATACGCAGTATTTT. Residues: CASTKPISTDTQYF.

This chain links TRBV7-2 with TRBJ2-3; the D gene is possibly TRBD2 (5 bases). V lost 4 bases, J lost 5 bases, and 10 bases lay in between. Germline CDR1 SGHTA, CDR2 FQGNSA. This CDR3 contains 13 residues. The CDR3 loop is CASSSGSGDTQYF. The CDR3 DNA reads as TGTGCCAGCAGCTCGGGGTCGGGAGATACGCAGTATTTT.

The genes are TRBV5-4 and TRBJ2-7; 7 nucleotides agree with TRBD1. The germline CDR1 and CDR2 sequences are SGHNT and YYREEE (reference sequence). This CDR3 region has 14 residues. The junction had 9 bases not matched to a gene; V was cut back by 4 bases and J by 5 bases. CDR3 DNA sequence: TGTGCCAGCAGCCCGAAAGACAGGGACAACGAGCAGTACTTC. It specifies CASSPKDRDNEQYF. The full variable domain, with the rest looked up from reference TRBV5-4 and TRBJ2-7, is ETGVTQSPTHLIKTRGQQVTLRCSSQSGHNTVSWYQQALGQGPQFIFQYYREEENGRGNFPPRFSGLQFPNYSSELNVNALELDDSALYLCASSPKDRDNEQYFGPGTRLTVT.

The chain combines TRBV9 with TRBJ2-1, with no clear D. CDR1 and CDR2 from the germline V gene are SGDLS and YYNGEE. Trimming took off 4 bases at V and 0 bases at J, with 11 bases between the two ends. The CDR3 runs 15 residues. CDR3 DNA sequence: TGTGCCAGCAGCCCGACCCCTTTCTCCTACAATGAGCAGTTCTTC. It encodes CASSPTPFSYNEQFF.

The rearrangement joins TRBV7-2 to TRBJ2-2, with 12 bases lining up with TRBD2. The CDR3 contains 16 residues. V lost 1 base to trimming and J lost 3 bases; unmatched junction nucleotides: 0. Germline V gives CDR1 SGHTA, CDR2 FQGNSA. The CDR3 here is CASSLGTSGDTGELFF. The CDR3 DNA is TGTGCCAGCAGCTTAGGGACTAGCGGGGACACCGGGGAGCTGTTTTTT. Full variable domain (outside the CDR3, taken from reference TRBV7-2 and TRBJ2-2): GAGVSQSPSNKVTEKGKDVELRCDPISGHTALYWYRQSLGQGLEFLIYFQGNSAPDKSGLPSDRFSAERTGGSVSTLTIQRTQQEDSAVYLCASSLGTSGDTGELFFGEGSRLTVL.

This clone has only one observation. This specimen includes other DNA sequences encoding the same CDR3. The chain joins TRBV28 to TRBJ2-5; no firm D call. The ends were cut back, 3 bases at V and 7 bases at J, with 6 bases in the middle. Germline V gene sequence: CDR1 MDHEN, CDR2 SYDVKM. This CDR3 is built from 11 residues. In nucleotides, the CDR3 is TGTGCCAGCAGTTTCTGGGGGACCCAGTACTTC. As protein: CASSFWGTQYF.

The CDR3: CAWSYRDQNTEAFF. The CDR3 DNA reads as TGTGCCTGGAGTTACCGGGACCAAAACACTGAAGCTTTCTTT. The chain recombines TRBV30 with TRBJ1-1; D is possibly TRBD1 (5 bases). The CDR3 runs to 14 residues. Trimming took 2 bases from V and 2 from J, leaving 12 bases between them. Germline V gene lookup returns CDR1 GTSNPN and CDR2 SVGIG (reference sequence).